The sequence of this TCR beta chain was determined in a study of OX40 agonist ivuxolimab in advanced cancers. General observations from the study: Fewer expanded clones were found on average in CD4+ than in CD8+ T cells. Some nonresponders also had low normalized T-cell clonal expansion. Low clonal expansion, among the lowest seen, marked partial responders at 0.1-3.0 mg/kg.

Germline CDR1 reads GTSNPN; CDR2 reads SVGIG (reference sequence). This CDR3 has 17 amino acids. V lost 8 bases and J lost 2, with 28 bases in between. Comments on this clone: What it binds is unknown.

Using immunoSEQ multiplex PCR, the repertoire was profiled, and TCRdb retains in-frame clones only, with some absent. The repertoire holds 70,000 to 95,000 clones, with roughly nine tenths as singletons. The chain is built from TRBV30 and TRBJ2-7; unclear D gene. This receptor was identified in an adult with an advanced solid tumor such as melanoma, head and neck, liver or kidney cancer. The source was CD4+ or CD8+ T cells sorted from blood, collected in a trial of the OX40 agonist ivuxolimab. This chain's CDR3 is CALSSTTRKPNAYEQYF. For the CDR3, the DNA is TGTGCCCTCTCCAGTACGACGAGGAAGCCGAACGCCTACGAGCAGTACTTC.